What follows is one T cell receptor beta chain and its context. This sample is drawn from a study of blood T cell repertoires in COVID-19. Study information: COVID-19 samples from acute and convalescent phases originated in the United States, Italy and Spain. Sources were T cells, B-cell-depleted T cells, or PBMCs; the material itself was cDNA or gDNA.

Study processing details: Estimation of nucleated cell counts relied on the amplification of reference gene primers. Produced via immunoSEQ multiplex PCR; TCRdb's table is partial and in-frame only. That table is the source of V, J and clone size, and D and trimming were worked out from the DNA. The table shows about 160,000 clones, with around 83% occurring only once. The ends were cut back, 5 bases at V and 3 bases at J, with 13 bases in the middle. The CDR3 extends over 14 amino acids. The germline gives CDR1 SGHTA, CDR2 FQGNSA. The sequenced sample consisted of peripheral blood. The TCR sequence derives from a man aged 35 to 55 with acute or convalescent COVID-19. This chain links TRBV7-2 with TRBJ1-1, with D perhaps matching TRBD1 (5 bases). The CDR3 DNA is TGTGCCAGCAGCCCCATCCTAGGGGACACTGAAGCTTTCTTT. Protein product: CASSPILGDTEAFF.